The next 26 T cell receptor beta chains were all read from a single sample in a study of cytomegalovirus exposure and HLA in healthy donors. The primer mix had 60 Vbeta and 13 Jbeta primers. Sequenced by immunoSEQ multiplex PCR; TCRdb stores in-frame clones only, minus some. The repertoire holds more than 130,000 clones, around 78% seen once, with roughly 3% in the top ten. Sequenced sample: PBMCs. The receptors here all came from a male donor in good health and CMV-seronegative.

This clone came up a few times. The chain uses TRBV7-9 and TRBJ2-7; TRBD1 aligns across 7 bases. The germline V gene encodes CDR1 SEHNR and CDR2 FQNEAQ (reference sequence). The CDR3 runs to 12 residues. Losses at the gene ends were 11 bases for V and 1 base for J; bases not matched to a gene: 5. The CDR3 DNA reads as TGTGCCGTCAGGGGACAGTCCTACGAGCAGTACTTC. This gives the protein CAVRGQSYEQYF.

The chain employs TRBV5-1 and TRBJ2-6, with D unresolved. This CDR3 has 16 amino acids. V was pared by 1 base and J by 0 bases, with 8 bases between. Germline V gene sequence: CDR1 SGHRS, CDR2 YFSETQ. CDR3 nucleotides: TGCGCCAGCAGCTTGACAGTTCTCTCTGGGGCCAACGTCCTGACTTTC. Its translation: CASSLTVLSGANVLTF.

DNA for the CDR3: TGTGCCAGCAGCGTAGCGGCGGGTAATCAGCCCCAGCATTTT. This encodes CASSVAAGNQPQHF. The chain couples TRBV9 to TRBJ1-5; D is uncertain. The germline V and J ends were trimmed by 0 bases and 4 bases, with 8 bases remaining between them. CDR1 and CDR2 from the germline V gene are SGDLS and YYNGEE. The CDR3 contains 14 residues.

The chain combines TRBV19 with TRBJ2-7; 10 bases agree with TRBD1. There are 13 residues in the CDR3. Germline V lookup: CDR1 LNHDA, CDR2 SQIVND (reference sequence). Trimming at V came to 6 bases and at J to 7 bases, leaving 6 bases not matched to a gene. This CDR3 is CASRRQGAWEQYF. DNA for the CDR3: TGTGCCAGTAGACGACAGGGGGCGTGGGAGCAGTACTTC.

The chain combines TRBV27 with TRBJ2-7; D ambiguous. V lost 5 bases and J lost 4, with 9 bases in between. Per the germline V gene, CDR1 is MNHEY and CDR2 is SMNVEV (reference sequence). The CDR3 sequence is 12 residues long. CDR3 in DNA: TGTGCCAGCAGTACCATCGGTTACGAGCAGTACTTC. As protein: CASSTIGYEQYF.

V is TRBV30 and J is TRBJ2-3, with 8 bases fitting TRBD1. The CDR3 loop spans 16 amino acids. After removal of 5 bases from V and 3 bases from J, the junction contained 13 bases not matched to a gene. The germline V gene has CDR1 GTSNPN and CDR2 SVGIG (reference sequence). CDR3: CAWGPPGGFITDTQYF. The DNA of the CDR3 is TGTGCCTGGGGCCCCCCAGGGGGCTTTATTACAGATACGCAGTATTTT.

This chain joins TRBV5-1 and TRBJ2-5; TRBD2 aligns across 9 bases. V lost 2 bases to trimming and J lost 5 bases; unmatched junction nucleotides: 4. The length of the CDR3 is 14 residues. From germline, CDR1 is SGHRS and CDR2 YFSETQ. CDR3: CASSLRTSEETQYF. In DNA, the CDR3 is TGCGCCAGCAGCTTACGGACTAGCGAGGAGACCCAGTACTTC.

J is TRBJ2-1 and V is TRBV9; 8 bases are shared with TRBD2. Germline V gene data show CDR1 as SGDLS and CDR2 as YYNGEE. Trimming cost V 0 bases and J 2 bases; bases outside gene matches: 1. The CDR3 spans 15 residues. The CDR3 DNA follows: TGTGCCAGCAGCGTAGCGGGACTAGCCTACAATGAGCAGTTCTTC. The encoded protein is CASSVAGLAYNEQFF.

V is TRBV5-1 and J is TRBJ1-2; 8 bases fit TRBD1. Germline V gene lookup returns CDR1 SGHRS and CDR2 YFSETQ. V shed 3 bases, J shed 3 bases, and the junction held 4 bases outside the gene matches. The CDR3 has 14 amino acids. The CDR3 spells CASSSDRADYGYTF. The CDR3 coding sequence is TGCGCCAGCAGCTCGGACAGGGCAGACTATGGCTACACCTTC.

The genes are TRBV10-3 and TRBJ1-5; 7 nucleotides align to TRBD1. Trimming removed 6 bases from V and 6 bases from J; junction bases left unmatched: 2. Germline values: CDR1 ENHRY, CDR2 SYGVKD. The CDR3 contains 12 residues. The CDR3 coding sequence is TGTGCCATCAGCCCAGGGGGTCAGCCCCAGCATTTT. Translated, it gives CAISPGGQPQHF.

This chain connects TRBV4-1 to TRBJ1-1, with D perhaps matching TRBD1 (5 bases). The length of the CDR3 is 16 residues. From germline, CDR1 is MGHRA and CDR2 YSYEKL. Trimming removed 0 bases at V and 1 base at J, with 12 bases between. The CDR3 is CASSQDWAGKNTEAFF. As DNA, the CDR3 is TGCGCCAGCAGCCAAGATTGGGCAGGGAAGAACACTGAAGCTTTCTTT.

The chain carries TRBV7-9 and TRBJ2-1, with 14 nucleotides matching TRBD2. CDR3 size: 17 residues. CDR1 SEHNR and CDR2 FQNEAQ come from the germline V gene (reference sequence). V lost 8 bases and J lost 9; bases outside the gene matches: 15. As DNA, the CDR3 is TGTGCCAGCGGCTCGCAGACTAGCGGGAGGGCCGGGCGTGAGCAGTTCTTC. Encoded protein: CASGSQTSGRAGREQFF.

The chain joins TRBV19 to TRBJ2-3, with a possible D match to TRBD1 (5 bases). The V end was cut by 2 bases, the J end by 1 base, with 22 bases between. The CDR3 loop spans 19 amino acids. The germline V gene has CDR1 LNHDA and CDR2 SQIVND (reference sequence). The CDR3 protein is CASSIRAGAQGGRTDTQYF. CDR3 DNA: TGTGCCAGTAGTATACGAGCTGGGGCCCAAGGTGGCCGCACAGATACGCAGTATTTT.

V is TRBV4-1 and J is TRBJ1-5; D not certain. CDR1 and CDR2 from the germline V gene are MGHRA and YSYEKL. The CDR3 has 14 amino acids. Trimming shortened V by 4 bases and J by 5 bases, and 12 bases separated the two germline ends. CDR3: CASSRGGDYQPQHF. DNA of the CDR3: TGCGCCAGCAGCCGAGGTGGAGACTATCAGCCCCAGCATTTT.

The genes are TRBV5-1 and TRBJ1-2; TRBD1 might be the D (6 bases). CDR1 is SGHRS and CDR2 is YFSETQ in the germline V gene. V was cut by 0 bases and J by 6 bases, with 18 bases left in between. This CDR3 contains 16 residues. The CDR3 here is CASSLALRGAGDGYTF. The CDR3 DNA sequence: TGCGCCAGCAGCTTGGCCCTCAGGGGAGCGGGGGATGGCTACACCTTC. Full variable domain (missing parts from reference TRBV5-1 and TRBJ1-2): KAGVTQTPRYLIKTRGQQVTLSCSPISGHRSVSWYQQTPGQGLQFLFEYFSETQRNKGNFPGRFSGRQFSNSRSEMNVSTLELGDSALYLCASSLALRGAGDGYTFGSGTRLTVV.

This clone showed up just a few times. V and J are TRBV18 and TRBJ1-1; 9 positions match TRBD1. The germline gives CDR1 KGHSH, CDR2 LQKENI. V dropped 4 bases and J dropped 6; count of bases not matched to a gene: 6. This CDR3 region has 14 residues. Here the CDR3 reads CASSLDRGVAEAFF. CDR3 in DNA: TGTGCCAGCTCACTGGACAGGGGAGTCGCTGAAGCTTTCTTT.

This chain connects TRBV30 to TRBJ1-2; 9 nucleotides line up with TRBD1. This CDR3 region has 14 residues. Germline V gene data show CDR1 as GTSNPN and CDR2 as SVGIG (reference sequence). J was trimmed by 1 base and V by 4 bases; bases with no gene match: 4. The DNA for the CDR3 is TGTGCCTGGAATCTGGACAGGGGTAACTATGGCTACACCTTC. It specifies CAWNLDRGNYGYTF.

This clone was observed a single time. The V and J genes are TRBV18 and TRBJ1-4; 7 bases map to TRBD1. V lost 3 bases to trimming and J lost 2 bases; unmatched junction nucleotides: 0. The length of the CDR3 is 14 residues. CDR1 and CDR2 from the germline V gene are KGHSH and LQKENI. The chain's CDR3 is CASSPGQTNEKLFF. DNA for the CDR3: TGTGCCAGCTCACCGGGACAGACTAATGAAAAACTGTTTTTT. Complete variable domain (other parts from reference TRBV18 and TRBJ1-4): NAGVMQNPRHLVRRRGQEARLRCSPMKGHSHVYWYRQLPEEGLKFMVYLQKENIIDESGMPKERFSAEFPKEGPSILRIQQVVRGDSAAYFCASSPGQTNEKLFFGSGTQLSVL.

This clone was recorded once. The chain recombines TRBV5-4 with TRBJ2-1, with a weak D call TRBD2 (5 bases). This CDR3 comprises 17 residues. Germline V lookup: CDR1 SGHNT, CDR2 YYREEE (reference sequence). V lost 0 bases, J lost 0 bases, and 13 bases lay in between. In nucleotides, the CDR3 is TGTGCCAGCAGCTTGGGATCGGGGAGTAGCTCCTACAATGAGCAGTTCTTC. Translating gives CASSLGSGSSSYNEQFF. Combining the CDR3 with reference TRBV5-4 and TRBJ2-1 gives the whole variable domain ETGVTQSPTHLIKTRGQQVTLRCSSQSGHNTVSWYQQALGQGPQFIFQYYREEENGRGNFPPRFSGLQFPNYSSELNVNALELDDSALYLCASSLGSGSSSYNEQFFGPGTRLTVL.

The CDR3 DNA reads as TGTGCCAGCAGCTTTACTAGCGGGTGGGAGCAGTTCTTC. This encodes CASSFTSGWEQFF. This chain connects TRBV7-6 to TRBJ2-1, with 9 bases that match TRBD2. Germline CDR1 and CDR2: SGHVS and FNYEAQ. The CDR3 runs 13 residues. V was pared by 3 bases and J by 10 bases, with 4 bases of the junction left unmatched.

As concerns this clone: This sample also contains other DNA sequences that code for the same CDR3. This rearrangement joins TRBV9 to TRBJ2-7, with D possibly being TRBD2 (6 bases). The V end was cut by 0 bases, the J end by 3 bases, with 13 bases between. The CDR3 spans 15 residues. Looked up from germline, CDR1 is SGDLS and CDR2 is YYNGEE. This CDR3 is CASSVGLGGFYEQYF. In DNA, the CDR3 is TGTGCCAGCAGCGTAGGGTTGGGGGGATTCTACGAGCAGTACTTC.

The chain is built from TRBV25-1 and TRBJ1-2, with unresolved D. The germline V and J ends were trimmed by 4 bases and 2 bases, with 8 bases remaining between them. From germline, CDR1 is MGHDK and CDR2 SYGVNS. The length of the CDR3 is 13 residues. In DNA form, the CDR3 reads TGTGCCAGCAGTGTAGCAGTCAACTATGGCTACACCTTC. It is translated as CASSVAVNYGYTF.

This clone was seen only once. This chain joins TRBV29-1 and TRBJ1-1, with TRBD1 matching 7 bases. Germline CDR1 and CDR2: SQVTM and ANQGSEA. V was pared by 4 bases and J by 1 base, with 6 bases of the junction left unmatched. This CDR3 comprises 14 residues. CDR3 nucleotides: TGCAGCGTTGCAACCGGGACAGAGAACACTGAAGCTTTCTTT. This translates into CSVATGTENTEAFF.

This clone was seen a few times. The gene calls are TRBV5-1 and TRBJ2-7; 7 nucleotides agree with TRBD2. Germline V gene sequence: CDR1 SGHRS, CDR2 YFSETQ. V lost 6 bases and J lost 3; bases outside the gene matches: 12. The CDR3 consists of 15 residues. The CDR3 region has the DNA TGCGCCAGCATGATTCTCCCTAGCGGTGGCTACGAGCAGTACTTC. Its protein product is CASMILPSGGYEQYF. The full variable domain, completed using reference TRBV5-1 and TRBJ2-7, is KAGVTQTPRYLIKTRGQQVTLSCSPISGHRSVSWYQQTPGQGLQFLFEYFSETQRNKGNFPGRFSGRQFSNSRSEMNVSTLELGDSALYLCASMILPSGGYEQYFGPGTRLTVT.

The V and J genes are TRBV20-1 and TRBJ1-1, with D perhaps TRBD1 (6 bases). This CDR3 is 11 amino acids long. Germline assignment: CDR1 DFQATT and CDR2 SNEGSKA (reference sequence). V was clipped by 7 bases and J by 5 bases, with 11 bases between them. The DNA of the CDR3 is TGCAGTGTCGACAGGCGTACTGAAGCTTTCTTT. It encodes CSVDRRTEAFF.

The chain employs TRBV11-2 and TRBJ1-3, with 12 nucleotides matching TRBD1. J was trimmed by 0 bases and V by 5 bases; bases with no gene match: 8. The germline V gene has CDR1 SGHAT and CDR2 FQNNGV. The CDR3 has 18 residues. In DNA form, the CDR3 reads TGTGCCAGCAGCGGATTGCGGGGACAGGGGGCCTCTGGAAACACCATATATTTT. This encodes CASSGLRGQGASGNTIYF. Full variable domain (outside the CDR3, taken from reference TRBV11-2 and TRBJ1-3): EAGVAQSPRYKIIEKRQSVAFWCNPISGHATLYWYQQILGQGPKLLIQFQNNGVVDDSQLPKDRFSAERLKGVDSTLKIQPAKLEDSAVYLCASSGLRGQGASGNTIYFGEGSWLTVV.